This T cell receptor (beta chain) originates from a study of identical twins. Trimming took 5 bases from V and 2 from J; bases not matched to a gene: 4. The CDR3 runs to 14 residues. General study results and limits: Models underestimated out-of-frame TCR alpha sharing in monozygotic twins.

Comments on this clonotype: Its antigen is as yet unknown.

cDNA carried unique molecular identifiers, and a universal primer site was added by template switching. One entry per CDR3 protein, called by TCRdb with MiXCR from the 5' RACE reads. The repertoire holds approximately 700,000 distinct CDR3 sequences, roughly 18% seen once, with around 13% in the top ten. Separately, the same data were catalogued under a study of T cells expressing NK-cell markers. From that paper: Researchers got TCR beta repertoires out of sorted CD3+CD56+NKG2C+, CD3+CD56+NKG2C- and CD3+CD56-NKG2C+ T cells.

The rearrangement joins TRBV12-3 or TRBV12-4 to TRBJ2-3, with 7 bases aligning to TRBD2. Specimen: PBMCs. This TCR came from a woman under 30 in good health. CDR3 coding DNA: TGTGCCAGCAGTCCACTAGCGACCACAGATACGCAGTATTTT. Its translation is CASSPLATTDTQYF.